These T cell receptor beta chains were read from a single sample in a study of blood T cell repertoires in COVID-19. This table comes from immunoSEQ multiplex PCR, and its TCRdb copy is limited to in-frame clones, with some not included. The profile shows a few hundred thousand clones, about four fifths of them singletons. Sequenced material: peripheral blood. The receptors originated from a man under 40 who had recovered from COVID-19. Both conserved end residues are part of each CDR3. The order of the fields is D gene, clone size, V gene, J gene, CDR3 protein, CDR3 DNA. A D gene is named only where the DNA matches it firmly. The size entry is marked missing in some rows and otherwise reads once, few, many or a size class.

>TRBD1|-|TRBV14|TRBJ2-1
CASSRDSDNEQFF
TGTGCCAGCAGCCGGGACAGCGACAATGAGCAGTTCTTC
>TRBD1|few|TRBV27|TRBJ1-5
CASSLDRDLQPQHF
TGTGCCAGCAGTTTAGACAGGGATCTTCAGCCCCAGCATTTT
>-|-|TRBV18|TRBJ2-1
CASSDIEGNEQFF
TGTGCCAGCTCAGACATTGAAGGTAACGAGCAGTTCTTC
>-|-|TRBV6-5|TRBJ2-7
CASSYSRDLYEQYF
TGTGCCAGCAGTTACTCGCGGGATCTCTACGAGCAGTACTTC
>-|-|TRBV18|TRBJ2-2
CASSQSGDTGELFF
TGTGCCAGCTCACAGTCCGGGGACACCGGGGAGCTGTTTTTT
>TRBD1|-|TRBV11-1|TRBJ2-7
CASSPGQGQSEQYF
TGTGCCAGCAGCCCTGGACAGGGTCAATCCGAGCAGTACTTC
>TRBD2|-|TRBV7-8|TRBJ2-1
CASSLGLANYNEQFF
TGTGCCAGCAGCTTGGGACTAGCGAATTACAATGAGCAGTTCTTC
>TRBD2|-|TRBV29-1|TRBJ2-3
CSVDAGGPPDTQYF
TGCAGCGTTGATGCGGGGGGGCCCCCAGATACGCAGTATTTT
>-|-|TRBV6-1|TRBJ1-1
CASSLTGNTEAFF
TGTGCCAGCAGCCTGACAGGGAACACTGAAGCTTTCTTT
>-|-|TRBV27|TRBJ1-6
CASSLTRDNSPLHF
TGTGCCAGCAGTTTAACCCGAGATAATTCACCCCTCCACTTT
>TRBD1|few|TRBV7-9|TRBJ1-1
CASSLISGGNTEAFF
TGTGCCAGCAGCTTAATCTCAGGGGGGAACACTGAAGCTTTCTTT
>-|once|TRBV5-6|TRBJ2-3
CASSLIEYTDTQYF
TGTGCCAGCAGCTTAATAGAATACACAGATACGCAGTATTTT
>-|-|TRBV9|TRBJ2-2
CASSDGTDANTGELFF
TGTGCCAGCAGCGATGGGACTGATGCGAACACCGGGGAGCTGTTTTTT
>-|-|TRBV21-1|TRBJ2-2
CASRDTGTVGELFF
TGTGCCAGCAGGGATACAGGGACGGTCGGGGAGCTGTTTTTT
>-|-|TRBV2|TRBJ2-7
CASRRDSSYEQYF
TGTGCCAGCCGCCGGGACTCTTCCTACGAGCAGTACTTC
>TRBD1|-|TRBV3-1/TRBV3-2|TRBJ1-1
CASTNRQGAYTEAFF
TGTGCCAGCACCAACAGACAGGGGGCCTACACTGAAGCTTTCTTT
>TRBD1|once|TRBV7-3|TRBJ2-3
CASSLYGTGWGDTQYF
TGTGCCAGCAGCTTATACGGGACAGGGTGGGGAGATACGCAGTATTTT
>-|-|TRBV14|TRBJ2-1
CASSPGTYNEQFF
TGTGCCAGCAGCCCCGGGACTTACAATGAGCAGTTCTTC